Given below is one T cell receptor (beta chain) in context. In the original analysis: Reference gene primers were amplified, and this amplification served to estimate nucleated cell counts. TCRdb's copy holds only in-frame clones and misses some; the assay was immunoSEQ multiplex PCR. V, J and clone size derive from that table, while D and trimming were established from the DNA sequence. Here the sample spans about 26,000 clones, roughly 90% being singletons. V was pared by 4 bases and J by 3 bases, with 9 bases between. Per germline, CDR1 LGHDT and CDR2 YNNKEL (reference sequence). This CDR3 region has 14 residues. This entry comes from a study of blood T cell repertoires in COVID-19. Overall study: Sites across the United States, Italy and Spain contributed samples from acute and convalescent COVID-19.

The chain is built from TRBV3-1 (or the pseudogene TRBV3-2) and TRBJ2-2; no clear D. This clonotype was obtained from a human donor in a cohort sampled during active COVID-19. The material sequenced was peripheral blood. Here the CDR3 reads CASSPYTDTGELFF. DNA of the CDR3: TGTGCCAGCAGCCCCTACACAGACACCGGGGAGCTGTTTTTT.